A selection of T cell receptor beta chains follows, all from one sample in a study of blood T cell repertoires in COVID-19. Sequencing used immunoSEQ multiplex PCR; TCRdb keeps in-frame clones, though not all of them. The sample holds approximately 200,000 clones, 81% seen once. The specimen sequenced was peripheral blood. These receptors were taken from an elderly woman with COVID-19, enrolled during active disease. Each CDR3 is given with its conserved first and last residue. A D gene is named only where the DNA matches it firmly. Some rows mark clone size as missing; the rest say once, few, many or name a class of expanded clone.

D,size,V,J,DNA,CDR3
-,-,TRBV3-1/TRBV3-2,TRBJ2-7,TGTGCCAGCAGCCAACTCGCGGGACTCCTCTACGAGCAGTACTTC,CASSQLAGLLYEQYF
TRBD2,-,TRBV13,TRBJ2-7,TGTGCCAGCAGCTCCGGGACTAGCTGGCTATACGAGCAGTACTTC,CASSSGTSWLYEQYF
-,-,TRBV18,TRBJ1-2,TGTGCCAGCTCATACCGGGACACGCTCTACTATGGCTACACCTTC,CASSYRDTLYYGYTF
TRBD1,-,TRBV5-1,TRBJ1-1,TGCGCCAGCAGCTTGGTGGGACAGGGCAAAGAAGCTTTCTTT,CASSLVGQGKEAFF
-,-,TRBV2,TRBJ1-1,TGTGCCAGCAGTGTTTCAGGGAACACTGAAGCTTTCTTT,CASSVSGNTEAFF
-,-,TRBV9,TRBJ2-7,TGTGCCAGCAGCTTCGGAGTGGTGTCGACCTACGAGCAGTACTTC,CASSFGVVSTYEQYF
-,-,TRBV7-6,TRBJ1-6,TGTGCCAGCAGCCCAGGAGAGGGAAATTCACCCCTCCACTTT,CASSPGEGNSPLHF
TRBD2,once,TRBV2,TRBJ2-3,TGTGCCAGCAGACTCGGGACTAGCGTTAGCACAGATACGCAGTATTTT,CASRLGTSVSTDTQYF
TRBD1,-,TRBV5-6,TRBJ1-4,TGTGCCAGCAGCATCCTACAGGGGATTGAAAAACTGTTTTTT,CASSILQGIEKLFF
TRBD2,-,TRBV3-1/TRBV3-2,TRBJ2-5,TGTGCCAGCAGCCGCGGACTAGCGGGAGGGCAAGAGACCCAGTACTTC,CASSRGLAGGQETQYF
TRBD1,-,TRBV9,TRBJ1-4,TGTGCCAGCAGCGTAGAAGGGACAGGGGCCGAAAAACTGTTTTTT,CASSVEGTGAEKLFF
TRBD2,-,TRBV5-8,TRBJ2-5,TGTGCCAGCAGTCCGGGACTAGGGTACCAAGAGACCCAGTACTTC,CASSPGLGYQETQYF
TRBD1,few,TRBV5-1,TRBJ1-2,TGCGCCAGCAGCTTGGCCAACAGGGGAGATGGCTACACCTTC,CASSLANRGDGYTF
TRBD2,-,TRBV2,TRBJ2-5,TGTGCCAGCAGTGAAGAACTAGCGGGGGGTCAAGAGACCCAGTACTTC,CASSEELAGGQETQYF
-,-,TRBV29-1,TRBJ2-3,TGCAGCGTTGAAGCAGGCTCGGGCAGGGGAATCCCAGATACGCAGTATTTT,CSVEAGSGRGIPDTQYF
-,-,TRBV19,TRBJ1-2,TGTGCCAGTAGGAGGGACACTTATGGCTACACCTTC,CASRRDTYGYTF
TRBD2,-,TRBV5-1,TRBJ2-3,TGCGCCAGCAGCTCGCTAGCGGGGGGTGCGGATACGCAGTATTTT,CASSSLAGGADTQYF
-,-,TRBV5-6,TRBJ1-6,TGTGCCAGCAGCTTGTGGGCCAAACTCTCCTATAATTCACCCCTCCACTTT,CASSLWAKLSYNSPLHF
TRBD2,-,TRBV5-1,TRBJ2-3,TGCGCCAGCAGCTTGCTAGCGGGGGTGACAGATACGCAGTATTTT,CASSLLAGVTDTQYF
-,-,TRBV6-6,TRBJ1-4,TGTGCCAGCAGTTACGGAGCAGCAACTAATGAAAAACTGTTTTTT,CASSYGAATNEKLFF
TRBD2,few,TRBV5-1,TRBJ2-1,TGCGCCAGCAGCACCGGGACTAGCTTGAGCAATGAGCAGTTCTTC,CASSTGTSLSNEQFF
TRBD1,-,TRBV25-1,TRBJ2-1,TGTGCCAGCAGTGAATTTGGGACAGGGAGGGATGAGCAGTTCTTC,CASSEFGTGRDEQFF
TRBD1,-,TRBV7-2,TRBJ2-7,TGTGCCAGCGCTGGAGAAGGGGGCAATTACGAGCAGTACTTC,CASAGEGGNYEQYF
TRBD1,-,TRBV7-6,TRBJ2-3,TGTGCCAGCAGCCCAAACAGGGGGGATGGAGATACGCAGTATTTT,CASSPNRGDGDTQYF
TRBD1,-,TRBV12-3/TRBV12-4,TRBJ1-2,TGTGCCAGCAGTTTGACAGGGTCCCGTGGCTACACCTTC,CASSLTGSRGYTF
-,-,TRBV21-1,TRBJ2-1,TGTGCCAGCGGACCCCTCCGGGACAGCTCCTACAATGAGCAGTTCTTC,CASGPLRDSSYNEQFF
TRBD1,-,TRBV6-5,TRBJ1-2,TGTGCCAGCAGTTACACGGACAGGGGATCCTATGGCTACACCTTC,CASSYTDRGSYGYTF
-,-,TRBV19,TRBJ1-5,TGTGCCAGTAGTACGCAGGCAGGGGATAGTCGCAATCAGCCCCAGCATTTT,CASSTQAGDSRNQPQHF
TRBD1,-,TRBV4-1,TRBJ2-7,TGCGCCAGCAGCCAAGATCGGGACAGTCAGCAGTACTTC,CASSQDRDSQQYF
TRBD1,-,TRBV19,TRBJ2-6,TGTGCCAGTAGTAGATGGACAGGGGGCGCCGGGGCCAACGTCCTGACTTTC,CASSRWTGGAGANVLTF
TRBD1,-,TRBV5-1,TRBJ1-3,TGCGCCAGCAGCCCCCGGACAGGGACTGGAAACACCATATATTTT,CASSPRTGTGNTIYF
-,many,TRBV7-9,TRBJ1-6,TGTGCCAGCAGCTTATATAATCTTGTTTCACCCCTCCACTTT,CASSLYNLVSPLHF
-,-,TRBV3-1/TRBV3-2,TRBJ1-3,TGTGCCAGCAGCGAGGTACCTTCTGGAAACACCATATATTTT,CASSEVPSGNTIYF
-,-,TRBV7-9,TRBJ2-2,TGTGCCAGCAGCCTAGATTGGTCAGAGACTGGGGAGCTGTTTTTT,CASSLDWSETGELFF
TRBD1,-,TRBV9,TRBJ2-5,TGTGCCAGCAGCTTCTCCGGGACAGGGAGAGAGACCCAGTACTTC,CASSFSGTGRETQYF
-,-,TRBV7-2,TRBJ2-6,TGTGCCAGCAGCTTCGGGGGACAGCCTGGGGCCAACGTCCTGACTTTC,CASSFGGQPGANVLTF
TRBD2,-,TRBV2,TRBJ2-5,TGTGCCAGCAGGGGAGGGGCAGAGACCCAGTACTTC,CASRGGAETQYF
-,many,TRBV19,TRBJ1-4,TGTGCCAGTAAGGGAGCCCAAGAAAAACTGTTTTTT,CASKGAQEKLFF
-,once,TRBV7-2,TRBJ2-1,TGTGCCAGCAGCTTAGAGCTGTACAATGAGCAGTTCTTC,CASSLELYNEQFF
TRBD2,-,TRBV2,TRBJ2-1,TGTGCCAGCACCCCACTAGCGGGCCACTACAATGAGCAGTTCTTC,CASTPLAGHYNEQFF
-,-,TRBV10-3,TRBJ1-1,TGTGCCATCAGTCAACAGGTAGGGGCTGAAGCTTTCTTT,CAISQQVGAEAFF
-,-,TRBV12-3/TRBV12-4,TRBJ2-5,TGTGCCAGCAGTTTTCGGTACCAAGAGACCCAGTACTTC,CASSFRYQETQYF
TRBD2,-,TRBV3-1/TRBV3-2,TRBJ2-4,TGTGCCAGCAGCCAGTTTCCCAGCGGGAGGGCCGCCAAAAACATTCAGTACTTC,CASSQFPSGRAAKNIQYF
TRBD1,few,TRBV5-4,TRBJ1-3,TGTGCCAGCAGGGCTGGGACAGCTACTGGAAACACCATATATTTT,CASRAGTATGNTIYF
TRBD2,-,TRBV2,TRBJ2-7,TGTGCCAGCAGTGAAATAGCGGGAGACCACGAGCAGTACTTC,CASSEIAGDHEQYF
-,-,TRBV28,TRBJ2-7,TGTGCCAGCAGTTTATCGGGTGCCAGGGGCGAGCAGTACTTC,CASSLSGARGEQYF
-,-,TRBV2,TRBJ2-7,TGTGCCAGCAGTGAAGGGCAGGGAACATCCGAGCAGTACTTC,CASSEGQGTSEQYF
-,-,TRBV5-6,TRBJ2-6,TGTGCCAGCAGCTTGACGACGGGCGTCCTGACTTTC,CASSLTTGVLTF
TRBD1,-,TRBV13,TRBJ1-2,TGTGCCAGCAGCTTAGGCCGAACAGGGGGCCAAGGCTACACCTTC,CASSLGRTGGQGYTF
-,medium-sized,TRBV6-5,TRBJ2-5,TGTGCCAGCAGATTTCTTCTCGGACAGCAAGAGACCCAGTACTTC,CASRFLLGQQETQYF
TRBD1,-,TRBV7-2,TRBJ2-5,TGTGCCAGCAGCTTAGGACAGGGGTGGAAGACCCAGTACTTC,CASSLGQGWKTQYF
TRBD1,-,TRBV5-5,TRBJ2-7,TGTGCCAGCAGCCGACAGGGGGCGCCCCACGAGCAGTACTTC,CASSRQGAPHEQYF
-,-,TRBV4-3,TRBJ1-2,TGCGCCAGCAGCCGCGACAGGATCGGCTACACCTTC,CASSRDRIGYTF
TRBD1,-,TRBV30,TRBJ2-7,TGTGCCTGGAGTTCACTACAGGGGGCACTTAACGAGCAGTACTTC,CAWSSLQGALNEQYF